This TCR beta chain was found in a study of T cell responses to AZD1222 COVID-19 vaccine. Here immunoSEQ multiplex PCR was the method, and the copy in TCRdb shows in-frame clones only, minus some. This table holds under 150,000 clones, 80% to 90% found once. Findings and limits, study-wide: Baseline serostatus was positive in only a handful of AZD1222 recipients.

The germline V and J ends were trimmed by 7 bases and 4 bases, with 13 bases remaining between them. The germline gives CDR1 MGHDK, CDR2 SYGVNS. CDR3 size: 13 residues. Comment on this clone: Its antigen is currently unknown.

The TCR originated in an adult who received the AZD1222 COVID-19 vaccine. Sequenced here: peripheral blood, sampled 28 days after the second AZD1222 dose. This chain uses TRBV25-1 with TRBJ1-1; no clear D gene. CDR3 DNA: TGTGCCAGCATGAGAGGGCTGGGCACTGAAGCTTTCTTT. This sequence encodes CASMRGLGTEAFF.